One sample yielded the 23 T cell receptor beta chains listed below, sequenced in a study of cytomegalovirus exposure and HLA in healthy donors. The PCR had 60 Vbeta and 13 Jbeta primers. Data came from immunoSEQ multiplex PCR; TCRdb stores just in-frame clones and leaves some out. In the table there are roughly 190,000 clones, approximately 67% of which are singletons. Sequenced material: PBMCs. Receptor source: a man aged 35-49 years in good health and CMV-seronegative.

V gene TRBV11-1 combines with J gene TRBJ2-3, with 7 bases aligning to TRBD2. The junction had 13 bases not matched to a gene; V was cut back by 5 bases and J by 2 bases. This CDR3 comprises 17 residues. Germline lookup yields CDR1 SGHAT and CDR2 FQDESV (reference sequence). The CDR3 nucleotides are TGTGCCAGCAGCAACCCCCTGGGGGGGGAAATCACAGATACGCAGTATTTT. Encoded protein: CASSNPLGGEITDTQYF.

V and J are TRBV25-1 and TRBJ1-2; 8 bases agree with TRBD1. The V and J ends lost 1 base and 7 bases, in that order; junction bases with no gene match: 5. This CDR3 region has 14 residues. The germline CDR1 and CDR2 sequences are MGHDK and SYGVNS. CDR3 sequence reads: CASSESTGGIGYTF. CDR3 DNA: TGTGCCAGCAGTGAATCCACAGGGGGTATTGGCTACACCTTC.

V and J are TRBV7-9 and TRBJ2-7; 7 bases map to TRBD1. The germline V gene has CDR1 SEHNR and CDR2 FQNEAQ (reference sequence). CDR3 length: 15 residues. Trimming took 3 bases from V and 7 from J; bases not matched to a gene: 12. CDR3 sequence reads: CASSFPGTATKEQYF. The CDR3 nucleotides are TGTGCCAGCAGCTTCCCCGGGACAGCCACGAAGGAGCAGTACTTC.

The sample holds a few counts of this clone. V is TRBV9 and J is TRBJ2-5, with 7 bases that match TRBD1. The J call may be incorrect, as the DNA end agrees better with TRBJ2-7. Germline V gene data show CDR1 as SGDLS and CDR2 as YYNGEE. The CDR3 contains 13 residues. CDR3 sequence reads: CASGPTGTYEQYF. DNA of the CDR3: TGTGCCAGCGGCCCGACAGGGACCTACGAGCAGTACTTC.

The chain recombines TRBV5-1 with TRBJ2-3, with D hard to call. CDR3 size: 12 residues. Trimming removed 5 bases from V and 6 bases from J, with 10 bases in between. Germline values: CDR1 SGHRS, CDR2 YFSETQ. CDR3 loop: CASRMETDTQYF. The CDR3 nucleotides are TGCGCCAGCAGGATGGAGACGGATACGCAGTATTTT.

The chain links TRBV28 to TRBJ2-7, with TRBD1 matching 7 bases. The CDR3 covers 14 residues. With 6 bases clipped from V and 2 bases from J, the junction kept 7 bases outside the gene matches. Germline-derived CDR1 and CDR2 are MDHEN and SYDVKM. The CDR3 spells CASRVRQGPYEQYF. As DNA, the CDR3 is TGTGCCAGCAGGGTCCGACAGGGTCCCTACGAGCAGTACTTC.

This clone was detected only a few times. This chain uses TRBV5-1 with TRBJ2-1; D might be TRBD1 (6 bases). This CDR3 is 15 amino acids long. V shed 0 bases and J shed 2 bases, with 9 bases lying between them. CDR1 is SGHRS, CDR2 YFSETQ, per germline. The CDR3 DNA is TGCGCCAGCAGCTTGGGGGGACAACCCTACAATGAGCAGTTCTTC. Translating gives CASSLGGQPYNEQFF.

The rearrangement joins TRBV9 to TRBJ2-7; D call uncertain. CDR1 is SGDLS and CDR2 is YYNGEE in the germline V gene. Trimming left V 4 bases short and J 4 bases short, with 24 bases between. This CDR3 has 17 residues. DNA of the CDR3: TGTGCCAGCAGCTTTTTTTTCAAGCAGAAGGCGGCATACGAGCAGTACTTC. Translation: CASSFFFKQKAAYEQYF.

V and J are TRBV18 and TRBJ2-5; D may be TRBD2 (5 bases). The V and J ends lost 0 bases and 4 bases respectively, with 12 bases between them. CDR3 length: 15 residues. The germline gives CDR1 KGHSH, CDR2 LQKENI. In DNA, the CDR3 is TGTGCCAGCTCACCACCGAGGGAGTTTTTAGAGACCCAGTACTTC. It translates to CASSPPREFLETQYF.

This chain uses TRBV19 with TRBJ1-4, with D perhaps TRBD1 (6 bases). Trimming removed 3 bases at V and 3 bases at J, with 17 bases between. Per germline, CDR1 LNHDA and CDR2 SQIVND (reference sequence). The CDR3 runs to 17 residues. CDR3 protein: CASSMYKQGPANEKLFF. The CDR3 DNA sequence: TGTGCCAGTAGTATGTATAAACAGGGACCGGCTAATGAAAAACTGTTTTTT.

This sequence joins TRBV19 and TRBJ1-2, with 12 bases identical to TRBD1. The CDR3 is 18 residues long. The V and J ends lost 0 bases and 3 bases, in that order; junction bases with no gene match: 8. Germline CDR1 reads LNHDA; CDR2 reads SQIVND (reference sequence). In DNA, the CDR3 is TGTGCCAGTAGTATAGATCAGGGACAGGGGGCATCGGACTATGGCTACACCTTC. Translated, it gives CASSIDQGQGASDYGYTF.

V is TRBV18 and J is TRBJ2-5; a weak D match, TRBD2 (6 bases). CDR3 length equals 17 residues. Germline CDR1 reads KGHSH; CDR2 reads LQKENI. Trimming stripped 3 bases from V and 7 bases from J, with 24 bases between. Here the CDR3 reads CASSPPGTGGFQLTQYF. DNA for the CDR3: TGTGCCAGCTCACCCCCAGGGACTGGGGGATTTCAGTTGACCCAGTACTTC.

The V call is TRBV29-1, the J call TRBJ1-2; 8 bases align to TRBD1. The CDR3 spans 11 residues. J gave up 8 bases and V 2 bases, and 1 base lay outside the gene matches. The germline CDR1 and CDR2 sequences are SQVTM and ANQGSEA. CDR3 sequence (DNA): TGCAGCGTTGAATACAGGGGGGGCTACACCTTC. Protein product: CSVEYRGGYTF. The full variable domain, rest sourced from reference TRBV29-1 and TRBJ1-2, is SAVISQKPSRDICQRGTSLTIQCQVDSQVTMMFWYRQQPGQSLTLIATANQGSEATYESGFVIDKFPISRPNLTFSTLTVSNMSPEDSSIYLCSVEYRGGYTFGSGTRLTVV.

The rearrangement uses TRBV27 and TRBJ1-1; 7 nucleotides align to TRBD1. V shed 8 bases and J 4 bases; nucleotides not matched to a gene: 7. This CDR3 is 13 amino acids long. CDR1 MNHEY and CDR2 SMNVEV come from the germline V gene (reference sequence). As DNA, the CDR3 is TGTGCCAGCGGGACAGTTAGTAGCACTGAAGCTTTCTTT. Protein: CASGTVSSTEAFF.

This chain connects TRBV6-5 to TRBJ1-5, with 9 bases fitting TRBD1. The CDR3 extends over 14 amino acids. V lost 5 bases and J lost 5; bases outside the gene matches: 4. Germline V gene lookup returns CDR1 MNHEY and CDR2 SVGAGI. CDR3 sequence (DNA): TGTGCCAGCAGTGGACACAGGGGGCATCAGCCCCAGCATTTT. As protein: CASSGHRGHQPQHF.

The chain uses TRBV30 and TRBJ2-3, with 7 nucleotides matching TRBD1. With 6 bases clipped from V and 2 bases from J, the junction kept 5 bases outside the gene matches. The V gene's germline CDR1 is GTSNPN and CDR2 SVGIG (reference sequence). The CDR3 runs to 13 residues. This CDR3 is CACGQEVTDTQYF. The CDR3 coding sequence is TGTGCCTGCGGACAGGAGGTCACAGATACGCAGTATTTT.

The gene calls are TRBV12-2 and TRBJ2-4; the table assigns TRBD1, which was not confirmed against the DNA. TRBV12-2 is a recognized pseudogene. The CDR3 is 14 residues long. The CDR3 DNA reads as TGTGCAAGTCGCTCGGACAGGGTCAAAAACATTCAGTACTTC. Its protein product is CASRSDRVKNIQYF.

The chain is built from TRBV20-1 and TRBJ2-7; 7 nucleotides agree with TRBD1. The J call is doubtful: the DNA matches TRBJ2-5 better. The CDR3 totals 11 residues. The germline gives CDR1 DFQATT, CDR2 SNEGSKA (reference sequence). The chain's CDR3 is CSANRGETQYF. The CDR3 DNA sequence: TGCAGTGCTAACAGGGGTGAGACCCAGTACTTC.

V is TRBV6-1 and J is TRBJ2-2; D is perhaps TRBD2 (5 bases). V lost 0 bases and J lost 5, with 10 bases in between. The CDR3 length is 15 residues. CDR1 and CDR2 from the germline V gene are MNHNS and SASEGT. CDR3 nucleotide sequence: TGTGCCAGCAGTGAAGCATTTGGCGGGACCGGGGAGCTGTTTTTT. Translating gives CASSEAFGGTGELFF.

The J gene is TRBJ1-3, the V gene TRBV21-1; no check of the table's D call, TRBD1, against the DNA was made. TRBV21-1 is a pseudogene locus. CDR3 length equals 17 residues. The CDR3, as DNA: TGTGCCAGCAGCAACTCAGGGATAAGGTGGTCTGGAAACACCATATATTTT. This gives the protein CASSNSGIRWSGNTIYF.

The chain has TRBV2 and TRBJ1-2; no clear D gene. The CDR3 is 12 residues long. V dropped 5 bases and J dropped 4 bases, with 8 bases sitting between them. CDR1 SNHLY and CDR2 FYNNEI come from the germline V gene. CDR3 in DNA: TGTGCCAGCAGTCCGGAGTTCTATGGCTACACCTTC. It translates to CASSPEFYGYTF.

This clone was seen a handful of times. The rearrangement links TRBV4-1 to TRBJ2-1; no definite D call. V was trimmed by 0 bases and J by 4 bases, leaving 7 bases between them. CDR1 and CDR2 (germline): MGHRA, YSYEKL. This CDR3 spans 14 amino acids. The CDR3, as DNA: TGCGCCAGCAGCCAAGAGGTCCTATACAATGAGCAGTTCTTC. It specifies CASSQEVLYNEQFF.

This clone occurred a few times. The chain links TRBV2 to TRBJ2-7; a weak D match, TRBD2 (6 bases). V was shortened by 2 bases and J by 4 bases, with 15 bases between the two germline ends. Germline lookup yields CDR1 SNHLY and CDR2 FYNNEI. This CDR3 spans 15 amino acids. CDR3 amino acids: CASSERSGVRYEQYF. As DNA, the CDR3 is TGTGCCAGCAGTGAAAGATCGGGAGTTAGGTACGAGCAGTACTTC.